This T cell receptor beta chain was profiled in a study of T cell clonotyping in hematopoietic cell transplantation. Clones were sequenced by immunoSEQ multiplex PCR, and TCRdb holds only the in-frame ones, with some missing. The table shows about 76,000 clones, with about 96% occurring only once. Germline V gene lookup returns CDR1 ENHRY and CDR2 SYGVKD. The CDR3 covers 15 residues. V lost 0 bases to trimming and J lost 1 base, with 9 bases between them. Time point indicated: recipient sample about 28 days before transplant, after cytoreduction. This chain joins TRBV10-3 and TRBJ1-1, with TRBD1 as a possible D gene (5 bases). Sequences were derived from peripheral blood mononuclear cells, sampled before stem cell transplant. The receptor was isolated from a woman in her forties or fifties with acute myeloid leukemia. Some clones in this sample may be carry-over from other donors' samples. CDR3 loop: CAISESRGQNTEAFF. The CDR3 coding sequence is TGTGCCATCAGTGAGTCGCGCGGACAGAACACTGAAGCTTTCTTT.